A selection of T cell receptor beta chains follows, all from one sample in a study of CD8+CD57+ T cells in acquired aplastic anemia. MiXCR, applied by TCRdb to the reads, yields one record per CDR3 protein. This table has about 150,000 distinct CDR3 sequences, approximately 52% appearing once. The specimen was sorted CD4+, CD8+, or CD8+CD57+ T cells (not recorded which) from PBMCs. These receptors were taken from a human donor with aplastic anemia. Both conserved end residues are part of each CDR3. D genes are given only for firm matches. Size values are once, few and many counts, or a class for expanded clones, and some rows have none.

CDR3 length	D gene	clone size	V gene	J gene	CDR3 DNA	CDR3 protein
15	TRBD1	few	TRBV24-1	TRBJ1-5	TGTGCCAGGACAGGGGGCCAGTGGCGCAATCAGCCCCAGCATTTT	CARTGGQWRNQPQHF
14	TRBD1	.	TRBV7-3	TRBJ1-4	TGTGCCAGCAGCTTTGGGACAGGTGTTGAAAAACTGTTTTTT	CASSFGTGVEKLFF
14	.	.	TRBV2	TRBJ2-3	TGTGCCAGCACCGGGACTCCGCGGACAGATACGCAGTATTTT	CASTGTPRTDTQYF
14	TRBD1	.	TRBV15	TRBJ2-1	TGTGCCACCAGCCCGCGGACAGGGAGCAATGAGCAGTTCTTC	CATSPRTGSNEQFF
17	TRBD2	.	TRBV11-2	TRBJ2-7	TGTGCCAGCAGCTCCAGGACTAGCGGGGGCGCGGCCTACGAGCAGTACTTC	CASSSRTSGGAAYEQYF
11	.	.	TRBV24-1	TRBJ2-3	TGTGCCACCGAAGGTGGAGATACGCAGTATTTT	CATEGGDTQYF
13	.	.	TRBV12-3/TRBV12-4	TRBJ2-7	TGTGCCAGCAGGGGCGCGGTTTCCTACGAGCAGTACTTC	CASRGAVSYEQYF
13	.	few	TRBV27	TRBJ1-5	TGTGCCAGCAGTTTAGGTCTAGGTCAGCCCCAGCATTTT	CASSLGLGQPQHF
12	TRBD1	many	TRBV19	TRBJ1-2	TGTGCCAGTGGGACAGGGGGCTCTGGCTACACCTTC	CASGTGGSGYTF
13	TRBD2	.	TRBV15	TRBJ2-7	TGTGCCACCAGCGGCGGGAGGCCCTACGAGCAGTACTTC	CATSGGRPYEQYF
14	TRBD1	.	TRBV2	TRBJ2-2	TGTGCCAGCGGTGGCACAGGGGAAACCGGGGAGCTGTTTTTT	CASGGTGETGELFF
15	.	.	TRBV9	TRBJ2-7	TGTGCCAGCAGCGTATCCCAGGTTGGCGCCTACGAGCAGTACTTC	CASSVSQVGAYEQYF
15	TRBD1	many	TRBV7-2	TRBJ1-4	TGTGCCAGCAGCCCCGCAGGGGGGAGGAATGAAAAACTGTTTTTT	CASSPAGGRNEKLFF
14	.	.	TRBV19	TRBJ1-3	TGTGCCAGTAGGAAGACAGGCTCTGGAAACACCATATATTTT	CASRKTGSGNTIYF
13	TRBD1	.	TRBV20-1	TRBJ2-5	TGCAGTGCCCGTCAGGGGGCCGGGGAGACCCAGTACTTC	CSARQGAGETQYF
11	.	many	TRBV4-1	TRBJ2-3	TGCGCCAGCGGGCCAGTTGGTACGCAGTATTTT	CASGPVGTQYF
12	.	.	TRBV2	TRBJ2-7	TGTGCCAGCAGTGCGGCAGACTACGAGCAGTACTTC	CASSAADYEQYF
15	.	.	TRBV9	TRBJ2-1	TGTGCCAGCAGCGTAGTTGGGGGGCGTAGAGATGAGCAGTTCTTC	CASSVVGGRRDEQFF
10	.	few	TRBV29-1	TRBJ1-1	TGCAGCGTCATGACCGCTGAAGCTTTCTTT	CSVMTAEAFF
16	.	once	TRBV4-2	TRBJ2-1	TGTGCCAGCAGCCAAGATGAGTCGGGGATACCTGGGCAGCAGTTCTTC	CASSQDESGIPGQQFF
14	.	.	TRBV15	TRBJ1-6	TGTGCCACCAGCGGCAGGGGACTGGGTTCACCCCTCCACTTT	CATSGRGLGSPLHF
15	TRBD2	.	TRBV11-2	TRBJ2-3	TGTGCCAGCAGCTTTAGCGGGGGGCAGGGAGGTACGCAGTATTTT	CASSFSGGQGGTQYF
14	.	many	TRBV6-5	TRBJ2-7	TGTGCCAGCAGTTACACGGGACCCAACTACGAGCAGTACTTC	CASSYTGPNYEQYF
15	.	few	TRBV6-4	TRBJ2-5	TGTGCCAGCAGTGACTCGAACGGGGGTCAAGAGACCCAGTACTTC	CASSDSNGGQETQYF
16	.	.	TRBV10-3	TRBJ1-2	TGTGCCATCAGTGAGTCGAGGCAGCCCTCGAACTATGGCTACACCTTC	CAISESRQPSNYGYTF
13	TRBD2	once	TRBV20-1	TRBJ2-7	TGCAGTCTACGCGGGAGTCTTTCCTCCGAGCAGTACTTC	CSLRGSLSSEQYF
14	TRBD2	few	TRBV29-1	TRBJ2-3	TGCAGCGTTGAGGCTAGCGGGATCACAGATACGCAGTATTTT	CSVEASGITDTQYF
14	TRBD1	.	TRBV7-9	TRBJ1-1	TGTGCCAGCAGCTTAGAGGGGGCATATACTGAAGCTTTCTTT	CASSLEGAYTEAFF
15	TRBD1	many	TRBV4-1	TRBJ1-3	TGCGCCAGCAGCCAAGGGACAGGATCCGGAAACACCATATATTTT	CASSQGTGSGNTIYF
14	.	.	TRBV2	TRBJ1-5	TGTGCCAGCAGACAGGGTAACGGCAATCAGCCCCAGCATTTT	CASRQGNGNQPQHF
13	.	few	TRBV7-9	TRBJ2-3	TGTGCCAGCAGCTTACCGGTGGTAGATACGCAGTATTTT	CASSLPVVDTQYF
14	TRBD2	.	TRBV19	TRBJ2-7	TGTGCCAGTAGTGATGCGGGGGGGCAGAACGAGCAGTACTTC	CASSDAGGQNEQYF
13	TRBD1	few	TRBV29-1	TRBJ1-1	TGCAGCGGCGTGGACAGGACGAACACTGAAGCTTTCTTT	CSGVDRTNTEAFF
14	.	once	TRBV2	TRBJ1-1	TGTGCCAGCAGGAGGGACATGTCGAACACTGAAGCTCTCTTT	CASRRDMSNTEALF
15	TRBD1	many	TRBV15	TRBJ1-3	TGTGCCACCAGCAGGCAGGGGGCGGAGGGAAACACCATATATTTT	CATSRQGAEGNTIYF
12	.	.	TRBV7-8	TRBJ1-2	TGTGCCAGCAGCTTAAGGCCCGAGGGCTACACCTTC	CASSLRPEGYTF
13	TRBD2	.	TRBV29-1	TRBJ2-1	TGCAGCCTACTAGCGGGGGGGCAGCATGAGCAGTTCTTC	CSLLAGGQHEQFF
15	TRBD1	.	TRBV7-8	TRBJ1-1	TGTGCCAGCAGCTACGGTATACCTCCGGGACAGGGGGCCTCGTTT	CASSYGIPPGQGASF
13	.	.	TRBV2	TRBJ1-3	TGTGCTTTTAGGGCCAGCTCTGGAAACACCATATATTTT	CAFRASSGNTIYF
14	.	.	TRBV10-3	TRBJ2-7	TGTGCCATCAGTGAGCGGGGGACCTCCTACGAGCAGTACTTC	CAISERGTSYEQYF
16	.	few	TRBV10-3	TRBJ1-5	TGTGCCATCAGTGAGTCGACGCGCGGTGGTAATCAGCCCCAGCATTTT	CAISESTRGGNQPQHF
12	.	.	TRBV19	TRBJ2-2	TGTGCCAGTAGTTTTCTATTCGGGGAGCTGTTTTTT	CASSFLFGELFF